This T cell receptor (beta chain) was identified during a study of blood T cell repertoires in COVID-19. Turning to the study itself: The study drew acute and convalescent COVID-19 samples from the United States, Italy and Spain. T cells, B-cell-depleted T cells, or PBMCs provided the cDNA or gDNA that served as material.

CDR1 SGDLS and CDR2 YYNGEE come from the germline V gene. The CDR3 covers 14 residues. The ends were cut back, 0 bases at V and 1 base at J, with 7 bases in the middle. In the authors' methods: Reference gene primers were amplified, and this amplification served to estimate nucleated cell counts. The assay was immunoSEQ multiplex PCR, and TCRdb's table has in-frame clones only and misses some. V, J and clone size are those of that table, while D and trimming were read from the DNA. Of 200,000 to 300,000 clones in the sample, approximately 86% were seen once. The clonotype was recovered from a human donor in a cohort sampled during active COVID-19. The sequenced sample was peripheral blood. This chain connects TRBV9 to TRBJ1-1, with D possibly matching TRBD1 (6 bases). This CDR3 reads CASSVGGRNTEAFF. The CDR3 DNA reads TGTGCCAGCAGCGTAGGGGGGCGGAACACTGAAGCTTTCTTT.